Listed below are T cell receptor beta chains from one sample, sequenced in a study of cytomegalovirus exposure and HLA in healthy donors. Profiled with immunoSEQ multiplex PCR; TCRdb holds only in-frame clones, not every one. Here the sample spans over 150,000 clones, 70% to 90% being singletons. Sequences were obtained from PBMCs. The receptor source for this set is a man aged 30 to 45 in good health and CMV-seropositive. Both conserved end residues are trimmed from each CDR3. Clone size, where shown, is once, few, many, or a class for clones that have expanded.

cdr3_length j_call v_call clone_size cdr3_aa
13 TRBJ2-1 TRBV4-3 - ASSRTSGSYNEQF
12 TRBJ1-2 TRBV2 - ASSDQGISGGYT
12 TRBJ1-5 TRBV5-6 few ASSRQGSNQPQH
14 TRBJ2-1 TRBV6-5 - ASSYSTGTSHNEQF
13 TRBJ2-4 TRBV2 - ASSDRPLVKNIQY
15 TRBJ2-6 TRBV28 - ASSFGQGNSGANVLT
13 TRBJ2-1 TRBV15 - ATSYLDLLDNEQF
14 TRBJ1-5 TRBV21-1 - ASSPRDSISNQPQH
15 TRBJ2-7 TRBV7-2 - ASSLGTPSGRTYEQY
12 TRBJ2-3 TRBV19 - ASSIVQGADTQY
15 TRBJ2-6 TRBV5-1 - ASSFFPPSAGANVLT